Below, 6 T cell receptor beta chains from the same sample are listed, as sequenced in a study of shared clonotypes between healthy human individuals. The repertoire was sequenced with immunoSEQ multiplex PCR; TCRdb's copy has only in-frame clones and lacks some. The data show 2 million to 3 million clones, roughly 93% seen once. Sequenced material: naive CD4+ T cells from PBMCs. Stated subset: CD45RA+ positively selected. The receptors here all came from a man in his late teens or twenties in good health. Some clones in this sample may be carry-over from other donors' samples.

This chain links TRBV7-8 with TRBJ1-5, with D tentatively TRBD1 (5 bases). The CDR3 length is 17 residues. Germline assignment: CDR1 SGHVS and CDR2 FQNEAQ. The V gene lost 5 bases and the J gene lost 0 bases, with 17 bases spanning the gap. DNA of the CDR3: TGTGCCAGCAGCCCAAGATCGGGACGGGCTAGCAATCAGCCCCAGCATTTT. Amino acids: CASSPRSGRASNQPQHF.

In DNA form, the CDR3 reads TGTGCCAGCAGCGCTGGCCGACAGGGAGGCGGGTATGGACTCACAGATACGCAGTATTTT. It specifies CASSAGRQGGGYGLTDTQYF. The rearrangement uses TRBV9 and TRBJ2-3; D possibly corresponds to TRBD1 (7 bases). This CDR3 has 20 residues. V lost 3 bases and J lost 2, with 28 bases in between. Germline V lookup: CDR1 SGDLS, CDR2 YYNGEE.

The V call is TRBV6-1, the J call TRBJ2-1; unclear D gene. Germline CDR1 and CDR2: MNHNS and SASEGT. This CDR3 contains 16 residues. Deletions cut 1 base from V and 0 bases from J, with 10 bases between. CDR3 protein: CASSEVKGSSYNEQFF. CDR3 coding DNA: TGTGCCAGCAGTGAAGTCAAGGGAAGCTCCTACAATGAGCAGTTCTTC.

V is TRBV6-5 and J is TRBJ2-3; 9 bases align to TRBD2. The CDR3 loop spans 15 amino acids. V lost 8 bases, J lost 3 bases, and 9 bases stayed unmatched. Germline V gives CDR1 MNHEY, CDR2 SVGAGI. CDR3 nucleotides: TGTGCCAGCGGGGTAGCGGGAGAGAAGACAGATACGCAGTATTTT. This encodes CASGVAGEKTDTQYF.

The chain joins TRBV5-1 to TRBJ1-3; D gene unclear. This CDR3 is 15 amino acids long. Trimming cost V 4 bases and J 0 bases, with 11 bases left between them. Germline CDR1 SGHRS, CDR2 YFSETQ. The CDR3 coding sequence is TGCGCCAGCAGCGTAGACGGCCCCTCTGGAAACACCATATATTTT. It is translated as CASSVDGPSGNTIYF.

This sequence joins TRBV29-1 and TRBJ1-2; 8 bases are shared with TRBD1. Germline CDR1 is SQVTM and CDR2 is ANQGSEA. The CDR3 covers 13 residues. V shed 3 bases and J 8 bases; nucleotides not matched to a gene: 8. Here the CDR3 reads CSVEKGQGSGYTF. CDR3 nucleotides: TGCAGCGTTGAGAAAGGACAGGGCAGCGGCTACACCTTC.